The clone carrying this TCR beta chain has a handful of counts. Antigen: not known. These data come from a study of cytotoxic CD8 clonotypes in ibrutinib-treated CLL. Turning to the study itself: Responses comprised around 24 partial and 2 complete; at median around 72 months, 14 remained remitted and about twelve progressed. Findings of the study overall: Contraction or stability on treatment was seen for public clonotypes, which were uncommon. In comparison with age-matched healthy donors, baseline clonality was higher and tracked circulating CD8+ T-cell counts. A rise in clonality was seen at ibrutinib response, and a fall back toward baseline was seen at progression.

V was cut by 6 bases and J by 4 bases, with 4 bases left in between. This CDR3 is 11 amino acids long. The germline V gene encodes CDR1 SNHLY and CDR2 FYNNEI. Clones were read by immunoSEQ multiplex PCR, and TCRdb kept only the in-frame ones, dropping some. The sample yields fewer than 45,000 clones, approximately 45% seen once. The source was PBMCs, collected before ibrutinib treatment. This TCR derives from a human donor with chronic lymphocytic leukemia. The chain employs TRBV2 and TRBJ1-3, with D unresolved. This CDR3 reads CASSPGNTIYF. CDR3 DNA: TGTGCCAGCAGCCCAGGAAACACCATATATTTT. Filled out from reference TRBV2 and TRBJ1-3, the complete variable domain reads EPEVTQTPSHQVTQMGQEVILRCVPISNHLYFYWYRQILGQKVEFLVSFYNNEISEKSEIFDDQFSVERPDGSNFTLKIRSTKLEDSAMYFCASSPGNTIYFGEGSWLTVV.